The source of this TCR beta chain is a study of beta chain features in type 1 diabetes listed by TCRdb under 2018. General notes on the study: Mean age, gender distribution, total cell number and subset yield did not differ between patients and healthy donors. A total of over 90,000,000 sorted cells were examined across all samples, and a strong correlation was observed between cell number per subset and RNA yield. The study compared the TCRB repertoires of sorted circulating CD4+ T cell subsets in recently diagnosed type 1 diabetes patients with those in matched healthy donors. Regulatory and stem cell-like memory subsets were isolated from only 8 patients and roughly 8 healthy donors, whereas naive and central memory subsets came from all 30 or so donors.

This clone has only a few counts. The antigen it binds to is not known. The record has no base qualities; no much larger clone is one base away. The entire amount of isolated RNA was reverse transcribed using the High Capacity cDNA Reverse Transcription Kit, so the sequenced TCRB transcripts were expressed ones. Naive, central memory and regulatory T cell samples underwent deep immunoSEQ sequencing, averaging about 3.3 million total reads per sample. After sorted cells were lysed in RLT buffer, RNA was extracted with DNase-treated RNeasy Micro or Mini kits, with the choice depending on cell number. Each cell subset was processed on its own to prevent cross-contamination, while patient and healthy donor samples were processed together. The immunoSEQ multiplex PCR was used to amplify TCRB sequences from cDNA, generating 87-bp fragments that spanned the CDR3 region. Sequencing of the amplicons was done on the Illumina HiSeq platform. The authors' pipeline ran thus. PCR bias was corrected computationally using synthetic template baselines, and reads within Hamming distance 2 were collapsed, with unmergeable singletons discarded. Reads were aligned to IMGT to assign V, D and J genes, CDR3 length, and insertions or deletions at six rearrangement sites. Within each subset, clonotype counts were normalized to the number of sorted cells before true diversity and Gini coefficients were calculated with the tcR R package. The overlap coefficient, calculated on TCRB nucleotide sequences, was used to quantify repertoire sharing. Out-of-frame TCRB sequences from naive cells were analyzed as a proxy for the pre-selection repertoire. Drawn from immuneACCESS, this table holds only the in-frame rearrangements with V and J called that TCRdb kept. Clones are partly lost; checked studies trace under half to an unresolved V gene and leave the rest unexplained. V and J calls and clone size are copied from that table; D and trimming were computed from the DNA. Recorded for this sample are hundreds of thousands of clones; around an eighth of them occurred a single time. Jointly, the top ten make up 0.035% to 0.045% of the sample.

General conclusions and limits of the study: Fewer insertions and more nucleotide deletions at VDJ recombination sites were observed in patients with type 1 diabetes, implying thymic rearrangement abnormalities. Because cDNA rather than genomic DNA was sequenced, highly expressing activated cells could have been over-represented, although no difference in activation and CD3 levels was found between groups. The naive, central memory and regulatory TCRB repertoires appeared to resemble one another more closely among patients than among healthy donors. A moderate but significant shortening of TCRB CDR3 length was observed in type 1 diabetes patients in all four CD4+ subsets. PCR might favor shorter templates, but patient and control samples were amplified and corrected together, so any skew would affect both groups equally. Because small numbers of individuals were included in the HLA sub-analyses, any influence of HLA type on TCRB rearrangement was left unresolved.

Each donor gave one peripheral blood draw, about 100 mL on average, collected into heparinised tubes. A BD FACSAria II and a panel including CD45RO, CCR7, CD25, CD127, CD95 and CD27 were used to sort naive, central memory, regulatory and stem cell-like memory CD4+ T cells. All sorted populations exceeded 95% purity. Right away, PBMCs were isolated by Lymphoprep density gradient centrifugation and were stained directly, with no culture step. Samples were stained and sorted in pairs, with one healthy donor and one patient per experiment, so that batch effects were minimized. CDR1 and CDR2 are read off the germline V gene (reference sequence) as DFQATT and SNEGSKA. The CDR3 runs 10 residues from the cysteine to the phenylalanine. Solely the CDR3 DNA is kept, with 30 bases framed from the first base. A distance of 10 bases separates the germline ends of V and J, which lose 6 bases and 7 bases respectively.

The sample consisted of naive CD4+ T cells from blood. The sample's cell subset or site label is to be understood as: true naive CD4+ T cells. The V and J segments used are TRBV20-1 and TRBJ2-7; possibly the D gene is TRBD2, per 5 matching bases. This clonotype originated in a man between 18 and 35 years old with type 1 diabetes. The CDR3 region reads CSAPGGEQYF. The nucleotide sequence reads TGCAGTGCCCCAGGAGGAGAGCAGTACTTC.